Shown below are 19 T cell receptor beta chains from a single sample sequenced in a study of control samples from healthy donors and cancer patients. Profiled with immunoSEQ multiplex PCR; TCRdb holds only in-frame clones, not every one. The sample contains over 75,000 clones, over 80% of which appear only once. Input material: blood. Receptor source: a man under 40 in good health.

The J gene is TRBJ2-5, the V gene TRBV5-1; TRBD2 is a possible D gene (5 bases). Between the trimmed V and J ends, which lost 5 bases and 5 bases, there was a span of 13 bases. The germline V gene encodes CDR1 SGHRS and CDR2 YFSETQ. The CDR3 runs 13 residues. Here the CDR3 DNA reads TGCGCCAGCAGGGGAGAGGTCGGTGAGACCCAGTACTTC. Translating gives CASRGEVGETQYF.

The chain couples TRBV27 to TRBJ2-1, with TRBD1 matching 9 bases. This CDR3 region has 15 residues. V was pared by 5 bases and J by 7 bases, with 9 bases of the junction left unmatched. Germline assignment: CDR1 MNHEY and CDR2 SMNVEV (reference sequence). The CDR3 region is CASSISGQGRNEQFF. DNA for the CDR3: TGTGCCAGCAGTATTTCGGGACAGGGAAGGAATGAGCAGTTCTTC.

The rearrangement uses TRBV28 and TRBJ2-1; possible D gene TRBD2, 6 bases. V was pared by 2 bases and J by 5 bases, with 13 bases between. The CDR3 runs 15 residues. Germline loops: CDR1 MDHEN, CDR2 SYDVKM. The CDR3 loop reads CASSLRGLLNNEQFF. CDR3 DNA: TGTGCCAGCAGTTTAAGGGGACTGCTGAACAATGAGCAGTTCTTC.

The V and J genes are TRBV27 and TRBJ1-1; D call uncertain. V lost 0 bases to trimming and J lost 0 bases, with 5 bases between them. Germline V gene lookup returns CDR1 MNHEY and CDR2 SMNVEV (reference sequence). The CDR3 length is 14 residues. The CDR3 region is CASSLSALNTEAFF. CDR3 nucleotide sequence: TGTGCCAGCAGTTTATCCGCACTGAACACTGAAGCTTTCTTT.

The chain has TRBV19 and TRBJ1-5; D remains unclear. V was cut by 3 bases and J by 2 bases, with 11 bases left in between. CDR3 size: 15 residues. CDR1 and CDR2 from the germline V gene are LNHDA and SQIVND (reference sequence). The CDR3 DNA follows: TGTGCCAGTAGTATGAACCCCACAGGCAATCAGCCCCAGCATTTT. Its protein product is CASSMNPTGNQPQHF.

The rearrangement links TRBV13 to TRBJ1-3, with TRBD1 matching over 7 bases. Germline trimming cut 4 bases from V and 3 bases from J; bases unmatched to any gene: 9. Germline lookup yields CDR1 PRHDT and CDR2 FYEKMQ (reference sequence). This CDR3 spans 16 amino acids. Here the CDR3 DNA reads TGTGCCAGCAGCTACCGACCGACAGGGCTTGGAAACACCATATATTTT. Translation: CASSYRPTGLGNTIYF.

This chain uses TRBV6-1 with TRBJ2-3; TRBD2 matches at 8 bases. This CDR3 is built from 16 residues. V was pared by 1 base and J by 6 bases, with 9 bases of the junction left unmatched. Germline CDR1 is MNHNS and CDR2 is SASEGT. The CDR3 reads CASSEVLAGGGDTQYF. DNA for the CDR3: TGTGCCAGCAGTGAAGTTCTGGCGGGGGGCGGGGATACGCAGTATTTT.

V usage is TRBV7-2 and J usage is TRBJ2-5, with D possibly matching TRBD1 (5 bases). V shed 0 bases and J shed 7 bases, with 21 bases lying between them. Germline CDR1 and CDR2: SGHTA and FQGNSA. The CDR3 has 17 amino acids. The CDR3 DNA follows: TGTGCCAGCAGCTTAGCGGGTGGCAGGGTGGGAAGAGGGACCCAGTACTTC. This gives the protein CASSLAGGRVGRGTQYF.

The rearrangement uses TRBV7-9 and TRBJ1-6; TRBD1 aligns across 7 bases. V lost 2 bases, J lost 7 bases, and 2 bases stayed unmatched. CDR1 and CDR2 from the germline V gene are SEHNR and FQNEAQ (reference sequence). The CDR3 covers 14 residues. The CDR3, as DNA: TGTGCCAGCAGCTTAACGGGACAGAATTCACCCCTCCACTTT. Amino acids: CASSLTGQNSPLHF.

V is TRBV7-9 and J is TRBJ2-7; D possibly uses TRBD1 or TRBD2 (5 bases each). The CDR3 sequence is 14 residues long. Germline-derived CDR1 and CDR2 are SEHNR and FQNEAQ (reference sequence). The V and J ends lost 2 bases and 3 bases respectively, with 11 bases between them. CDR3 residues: CASSLSQRGYEQYF. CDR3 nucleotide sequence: TGTGCCAGCAGCTTATCTCAGAGGGGCTACGAGCAGTACTTC.

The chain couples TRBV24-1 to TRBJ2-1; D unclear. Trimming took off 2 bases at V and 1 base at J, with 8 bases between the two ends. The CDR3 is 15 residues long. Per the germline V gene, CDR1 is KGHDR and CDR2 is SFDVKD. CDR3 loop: CATSDSLYSYNEQFF. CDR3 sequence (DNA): TGTGCCACCAGTGATTCCCTGTATTCCTACAATGAGCAGTTCTTC.

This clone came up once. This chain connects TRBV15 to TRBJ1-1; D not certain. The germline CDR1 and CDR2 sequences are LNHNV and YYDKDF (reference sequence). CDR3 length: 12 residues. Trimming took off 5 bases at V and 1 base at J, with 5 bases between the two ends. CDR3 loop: CATSDPNTEAFF. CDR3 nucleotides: TGTGCCACCAGCGACCCGAACACTGAAGCTTTCTTT.

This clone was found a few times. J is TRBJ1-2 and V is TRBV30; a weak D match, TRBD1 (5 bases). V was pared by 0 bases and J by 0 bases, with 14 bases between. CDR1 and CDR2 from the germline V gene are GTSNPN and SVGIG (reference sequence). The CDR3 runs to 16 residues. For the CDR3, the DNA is TGTGCCTGGAGTGTACCAGGGCAGGGAGCTAACTATGGCTACACCTTC. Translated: CAWSVPGQGANYGYTF.

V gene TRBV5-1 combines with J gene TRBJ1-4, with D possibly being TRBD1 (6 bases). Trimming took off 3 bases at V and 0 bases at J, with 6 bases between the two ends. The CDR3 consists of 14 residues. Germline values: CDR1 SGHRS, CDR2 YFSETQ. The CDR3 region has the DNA TGCGCCAGCAGCTCAGGGGCAACTAATGAAAAACTGTTTTTT. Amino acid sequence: CASSSGATNEKLFF. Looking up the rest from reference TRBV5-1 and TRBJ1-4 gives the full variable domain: KAGVTQTPRYLIKTRGQQVTLSCSPISGHRSVSWYQQTPGQGLQFLFEYFSETQRNKGNFPGRFSGRQFSNSRSEMNVSTLELGDSALYLCASSSGATNEKLFFGSGTQLSVL.

The DNA of the CDR3 is TGTGCCAGCACCAACTTGGGGGGGGCTGGGGAAAAACTGTTTTTT. Encoded protein: CASTNLGGAGEKLFF. V and J are TRBV2 and TRBJ1-4, with D possibly TRBD1 on 6 matching bases. V lost 7 bases, J lost 8 bases, and 20 bases lay in between. The CDR3 totals 15 residues. Germline CDR1 is SNHLY and CDR2 is FYNNEI.

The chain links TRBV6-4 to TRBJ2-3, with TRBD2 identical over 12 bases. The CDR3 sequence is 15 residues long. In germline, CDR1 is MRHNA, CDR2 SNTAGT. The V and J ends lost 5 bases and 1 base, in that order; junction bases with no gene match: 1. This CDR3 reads CASSWTSGGTDTQYF. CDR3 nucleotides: TGTGCCAGCAGTTGGACTAGCGGGGGCACAGATACGCAGTATTTT.

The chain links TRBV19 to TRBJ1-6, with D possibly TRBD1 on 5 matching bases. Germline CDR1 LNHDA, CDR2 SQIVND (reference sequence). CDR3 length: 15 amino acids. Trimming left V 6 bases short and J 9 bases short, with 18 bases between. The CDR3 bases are TGTGCCAGTAGGACTCCGGCGGGTAGGGGTTCACCCCTCCACTTT. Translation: CASRTPAGRGSPLHF.

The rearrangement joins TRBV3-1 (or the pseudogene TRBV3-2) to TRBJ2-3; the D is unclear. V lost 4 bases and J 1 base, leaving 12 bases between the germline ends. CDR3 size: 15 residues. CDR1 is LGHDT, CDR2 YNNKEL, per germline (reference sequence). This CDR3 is CASSPMGSRTDTQYF. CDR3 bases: TGTGCCAGCAGCCCGATGGGCAGCCGCACAGATACGCAGTATTTT.

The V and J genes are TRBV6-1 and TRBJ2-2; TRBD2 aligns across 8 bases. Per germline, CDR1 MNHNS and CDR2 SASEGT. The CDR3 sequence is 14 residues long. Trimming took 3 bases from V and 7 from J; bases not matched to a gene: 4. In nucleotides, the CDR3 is TGTGCCAGCAGTGAGACTAGCGAGGGCGGGGAGCTGTTTTTT. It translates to CASSETSEGGELFF.